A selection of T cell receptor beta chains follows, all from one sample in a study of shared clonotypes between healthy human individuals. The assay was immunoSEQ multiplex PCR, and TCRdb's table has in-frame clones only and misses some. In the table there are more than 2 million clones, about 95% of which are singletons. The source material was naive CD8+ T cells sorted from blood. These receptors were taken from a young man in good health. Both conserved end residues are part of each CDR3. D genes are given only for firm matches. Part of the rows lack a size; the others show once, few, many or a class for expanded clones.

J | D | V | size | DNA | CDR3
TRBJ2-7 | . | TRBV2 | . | TGTGCCAGCAATGGGCAGGGGATGATCTACGAGCAGTACTTC | CASNGQGMIYEQYF
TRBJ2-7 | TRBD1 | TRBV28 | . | TGTGCCAGCAGTCTTACCGGGACAGCGGTCATGGGTGAGCAGTACTTC | CASSLTGTAVMGEQYF
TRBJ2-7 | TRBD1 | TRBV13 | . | TGTGCCAGCAGCGTGGACAGGGCTTCCTACGAGCAGTACTTC | CASSVDRASYEQYF
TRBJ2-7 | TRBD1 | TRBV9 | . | TGTGCCAGCAGCGTGACAGGGGGTGGATACGAGCAGTACTTC | CASSVTGGGYEQYF
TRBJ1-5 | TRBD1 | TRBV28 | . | TGTGCCAGCAGTCCAGCCCAGGGGGTCCAGCCCCAGCATTTT | CASSPAQGVQPQHF
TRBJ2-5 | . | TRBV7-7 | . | TGTGCTAGCAGCTTATTTCAGGGCCTGGGAGAGACCCAGTACTTC | CASSLFQGLGETQYF
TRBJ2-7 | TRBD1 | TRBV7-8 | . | TGTGCCAGCATCTCCGGACAGGGGGCGAGGGGGACCTACGAGCAGTACTTC | CASISGQGARGTYEQYF
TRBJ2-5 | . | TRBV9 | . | TGTGCCAGCAGCGCCCTCGACGACAGTTCGAGCGAGACCCAGTACTTC | CASSALDDSSSETQYF
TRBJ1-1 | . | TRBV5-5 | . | TGTGCCAGCAGCTTGTCAGGGGCGGGAGTGAGCACTGAAGCTTTCTTT | CASSLSGAGVSTEAFF
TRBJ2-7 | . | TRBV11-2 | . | TGTGCCAGCAGCTTATTCCCGACGGGACTGGCTTCCTACGAGCAGTACTTC | CASSLFPTGLASYEQYF
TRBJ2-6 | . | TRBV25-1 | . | TGTGCCAGCAGTGGAAGGGGATCTGGGGCCAACGTCCTGACTTTC | CASSGRGSGANVLTF
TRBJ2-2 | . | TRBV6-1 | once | TGTGCCAGCAGTGAAGGCCGCACCGGGGAGCTGTTTTTT | CASSEGRTGELFF
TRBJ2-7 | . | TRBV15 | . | TGTGCCACCAGCAGAGATCTGACAGGCTACGAGCAGTACTTC | CATSRDLTGYEQYF
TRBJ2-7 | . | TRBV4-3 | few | TGCGCCAGCAGCCCCTGGGACAACTACGAGCAGTACTTC | CASSPWDNYEQYF
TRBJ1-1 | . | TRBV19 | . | TGTGCCAGTAGTATGGGGCGGCAGGAAGCTTTCTTT | CASSMGRQEAFF
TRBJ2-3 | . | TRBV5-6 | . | TGTGCCAGCAGCTTGGTCCAGGGCACAGATACGCAGTATTTT | CASSLVQGTDTQYF
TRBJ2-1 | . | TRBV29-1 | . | TGCAGCGTTGACCGGGATACTGATGAGCAGTTCTTC | CSVDRDTDEQFF
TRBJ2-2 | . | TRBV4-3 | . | TGCGCCAGCAGCCGAGGGACCCCTGGAACCGGGGAGCTGTTTTTT | CASSRGTPGTGELFF
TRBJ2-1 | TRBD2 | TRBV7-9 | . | TGTGCCAGCAGCTTACCCGGGACTAGCGGAGGGGAGCAGTTCTTC | CASSLPGTSGGEQFF
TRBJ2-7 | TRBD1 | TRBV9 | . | TGTGCCAGCAGCATCGGGACAGGGGATAACTACGAGCAGTACTTC | CASSIGTGDNYEQYF
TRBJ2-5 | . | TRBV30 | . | TGTGCCTGGTACCCTGGGGCTGCGAGGGTTGAGACCCAGTACTTC | CAWYPGAARVETQYF
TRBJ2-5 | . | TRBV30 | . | TGTGCCGGAGAGAGCGGAGGTCCTAGAGAGACCCAGTACTTC | CAGESGGPRETQYF
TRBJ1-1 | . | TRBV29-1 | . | TGCAGCGCCTATCAAGACACTGAAGCTTTCTTT | CSAYQDTEAFF
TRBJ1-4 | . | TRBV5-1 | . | TGCGCCAGCAGCTTCGGCAGTGGGGCGACTAATGAAAAACTGTTTTTT | CASSFGSGATNEKLFF
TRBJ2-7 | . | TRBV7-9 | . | TGTGCCAGCAGCCTAGACAGTTCCTACGAGCAGTACTTC | CASSLDSSYEQYF
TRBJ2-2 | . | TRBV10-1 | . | TGCGCCAGCAGCTTTGGGTGGAACACCGGGGAGCTGTTTTTT | CASSFGWNTGELFF
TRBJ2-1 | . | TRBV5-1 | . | TGCGCCAGCAGCCTGGAGTTTTCCTACAATGAGCAGTTCTTC | CASSLEFSYNEQFF
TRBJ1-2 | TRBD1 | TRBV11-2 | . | TGTGCCAGCAGCGTCGGGACAGGATATGGCTACACCTTC | CASSVGTGYGYTF
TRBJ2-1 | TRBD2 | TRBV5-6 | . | TGTGCCAGCAGCTTAGGGACTACCGATGAGCAGTTCTTC | CASSLGTTDEQFF
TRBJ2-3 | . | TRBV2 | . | TGTGCCAGCACGAGACACTCCACAGATACGCAGTATTTT | CASTRHSTDTQYF
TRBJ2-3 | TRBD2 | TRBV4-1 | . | TGCGCCAGCAGCCAAGAGGGACTAGCGGGGGGTGATACGCAGTATTTT | CASSQEGLAGGDTQYF
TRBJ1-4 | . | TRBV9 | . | TGTGCCAGCAGCGAGACAGCTCTGAATGAAAAACTGTTTTTT | CASSETALNEKLFF
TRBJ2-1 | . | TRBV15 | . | TGTGCCACCAGCAGTCTACCACGCACATACAATGAGCAGTTCTTC | CATSSLPRTYNEQFF
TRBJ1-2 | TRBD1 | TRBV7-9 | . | TGTGCCAGCAGCCCCGACAGGGCAGTCGAGGGCTACACCTTC | CASSPDRAVEGYTF
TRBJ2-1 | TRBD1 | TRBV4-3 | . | TGCGCCAGCAGCCAAGATTTCCAGGGGGATTACAATGAGCAGTTCTTC | CASSQDFQGDYNEQFF
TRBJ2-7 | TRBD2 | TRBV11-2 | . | TGTGCCAGCACTCCAGCGGGGGGTGGGGACGAGCAGTACTTC | CASTPAGGGDEQYF
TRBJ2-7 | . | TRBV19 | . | TGTGCCAGTACCCTCCGCCCGGGCGCATACGAGCAGTACTTC | CASTLRPGAYEQYF
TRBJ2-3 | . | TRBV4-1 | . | TGCGCCAGCAGCCAAGATTACATGGGGGAGACAGATACGCAGTATTTT | CASSQDYMGETDTQYF
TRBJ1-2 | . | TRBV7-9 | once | TGTGCCAGCAGACTGACAGAGAACTATGGCTACACCTTC | CASRLTENYGYTF
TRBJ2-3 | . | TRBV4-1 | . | TGCGCCAGCACCTCTGGGGGAGTCGGCACAGATACGCAGTATTTT | CASTSGGVGTDTQYF
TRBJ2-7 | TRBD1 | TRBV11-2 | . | TGTGCCAGCAGCCCCTTCCGCGTACAGGGGGGCGACGAGCAGTACTTC | CASSPFRVQGGDEQYF
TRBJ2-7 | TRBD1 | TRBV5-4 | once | TGTGCCAGCAGCTCCCCGGGACAGGGAGTCTACGAGCAGTACTTC | CASSSPGQGVYEQYF
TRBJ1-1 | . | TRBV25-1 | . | TGTGCCAGCAGTTTACACCTGAACACTGAAGCTTTCTTT | CASSLHLNTEAFF